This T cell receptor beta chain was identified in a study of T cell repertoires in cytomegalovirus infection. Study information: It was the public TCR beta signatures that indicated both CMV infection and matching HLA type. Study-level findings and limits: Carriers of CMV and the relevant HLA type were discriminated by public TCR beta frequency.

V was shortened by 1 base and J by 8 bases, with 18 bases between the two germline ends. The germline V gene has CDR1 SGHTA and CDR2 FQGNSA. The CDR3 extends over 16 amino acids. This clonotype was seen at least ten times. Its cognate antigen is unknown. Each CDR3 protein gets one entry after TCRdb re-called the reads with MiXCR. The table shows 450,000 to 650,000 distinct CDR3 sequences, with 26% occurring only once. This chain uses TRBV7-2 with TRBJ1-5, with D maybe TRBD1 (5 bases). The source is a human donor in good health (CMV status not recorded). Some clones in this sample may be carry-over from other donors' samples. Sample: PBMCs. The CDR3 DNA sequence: TGTGCCAGCAGCTTAGTCCGCTCCGGAGGAGGGGAGCCCCAGCATTTT. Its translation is CASSLVRSGGGEPQHF.